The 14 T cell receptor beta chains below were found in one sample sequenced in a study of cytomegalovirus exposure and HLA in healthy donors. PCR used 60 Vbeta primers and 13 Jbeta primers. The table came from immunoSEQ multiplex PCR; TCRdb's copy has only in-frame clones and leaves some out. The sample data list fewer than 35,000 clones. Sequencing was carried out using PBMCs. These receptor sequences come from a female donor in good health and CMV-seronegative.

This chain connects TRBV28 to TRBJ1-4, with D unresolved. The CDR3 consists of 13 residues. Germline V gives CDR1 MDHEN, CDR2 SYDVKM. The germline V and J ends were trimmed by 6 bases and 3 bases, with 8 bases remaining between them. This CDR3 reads CASRRLPNEKLFF. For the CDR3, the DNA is TGTGCCAGCAGGAGGCTGCCTAATGAAAAACTGTTTTTT.

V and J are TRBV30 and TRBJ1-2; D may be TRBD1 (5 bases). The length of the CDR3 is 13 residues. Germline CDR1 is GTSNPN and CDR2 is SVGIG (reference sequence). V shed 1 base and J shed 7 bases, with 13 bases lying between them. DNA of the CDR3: TGTGCCTGGAGTGCTCTCAGGGCAGGTGGCTACACCTTC. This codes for CAWSALRAGGYTF.

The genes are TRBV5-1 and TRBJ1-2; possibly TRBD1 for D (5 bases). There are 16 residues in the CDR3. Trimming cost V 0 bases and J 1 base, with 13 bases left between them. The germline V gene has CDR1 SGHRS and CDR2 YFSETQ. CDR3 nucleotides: TGCGCCAGCAGCTTGGCCCGGGGGGAGTATAACTATGGCTACACCTTC. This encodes CASSLARGEYNYGYTF.

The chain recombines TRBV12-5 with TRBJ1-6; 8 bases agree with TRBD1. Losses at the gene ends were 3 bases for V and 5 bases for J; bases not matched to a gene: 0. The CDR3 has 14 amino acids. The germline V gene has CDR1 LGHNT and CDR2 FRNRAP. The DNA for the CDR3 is TGTGCTAGTGGTTTACAGGGGGATAATTCACCCCTCCACTTT. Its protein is CASGLQGDNSPLHF.

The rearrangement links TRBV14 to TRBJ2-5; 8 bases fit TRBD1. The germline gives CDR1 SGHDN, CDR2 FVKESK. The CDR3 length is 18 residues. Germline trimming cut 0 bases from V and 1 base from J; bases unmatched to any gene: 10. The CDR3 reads CASSQDLIGQGIQETQYF. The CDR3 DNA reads TGTGCCAGCAGCCAAGATTTGATAGGACAGGGTATCCAAGAGACCCAGTACTTC.

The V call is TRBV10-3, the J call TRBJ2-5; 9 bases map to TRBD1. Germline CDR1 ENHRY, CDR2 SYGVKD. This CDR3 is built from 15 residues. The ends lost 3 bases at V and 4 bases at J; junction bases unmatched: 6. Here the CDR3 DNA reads TGTGCCATCAGTGAAGGGGACAGGGTAGTAGAGACCCAGTACTTC. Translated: CAISEGDRVVETQYF.

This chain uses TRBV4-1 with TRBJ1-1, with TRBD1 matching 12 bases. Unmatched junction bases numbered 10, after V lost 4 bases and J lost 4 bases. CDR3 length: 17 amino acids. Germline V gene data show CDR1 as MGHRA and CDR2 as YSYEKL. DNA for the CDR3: TGCGCCAGCAGCCGACCCGGGACAGGGGGCGGTGGCACTGAAGCTTTCTTT. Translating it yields CASSRPGTGGGGTEAFF.

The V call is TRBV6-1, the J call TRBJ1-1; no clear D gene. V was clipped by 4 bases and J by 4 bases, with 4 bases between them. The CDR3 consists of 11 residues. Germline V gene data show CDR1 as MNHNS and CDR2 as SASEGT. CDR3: CASSAVTEAFF. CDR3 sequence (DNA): TGTGCCAGCAGTGCGGTCACTGAAGCTTTCTTT.

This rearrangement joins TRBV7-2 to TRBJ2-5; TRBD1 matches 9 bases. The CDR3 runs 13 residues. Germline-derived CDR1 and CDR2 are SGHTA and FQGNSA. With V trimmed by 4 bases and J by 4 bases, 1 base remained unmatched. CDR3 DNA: TGTGCCAGCAGCTCGGGACAGGGAGAGACCCAGTACTTC. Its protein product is CASSSGQGETQYF.

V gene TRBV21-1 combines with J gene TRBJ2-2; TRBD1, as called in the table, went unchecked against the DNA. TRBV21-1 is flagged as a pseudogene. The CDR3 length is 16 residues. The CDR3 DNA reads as TGTGCCAGCAGCAAATTGGGGACACTGAACACCGGGGAGCTGTTTTTT. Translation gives CASSKLGTLNTGELFF.

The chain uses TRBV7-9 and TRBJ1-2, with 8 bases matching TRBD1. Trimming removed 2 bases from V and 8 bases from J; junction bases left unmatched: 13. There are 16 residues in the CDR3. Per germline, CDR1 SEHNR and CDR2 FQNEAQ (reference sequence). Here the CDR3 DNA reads TGTGCCAGCAGCTTAATTATAACGGACAGGGAAAGAGGCTACACCTTC. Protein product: CASSLIITDRERGYTF.

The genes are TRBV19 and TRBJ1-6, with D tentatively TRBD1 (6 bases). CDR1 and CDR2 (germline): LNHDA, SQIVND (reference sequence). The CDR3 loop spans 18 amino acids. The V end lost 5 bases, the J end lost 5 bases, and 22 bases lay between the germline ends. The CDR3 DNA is TGTGCCAGTAGTTTCTTTGGTGGGGGCCCGGTCGATAATTCACCCCTCCACTTT. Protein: CASSFFGGGPVDNSPLHF.

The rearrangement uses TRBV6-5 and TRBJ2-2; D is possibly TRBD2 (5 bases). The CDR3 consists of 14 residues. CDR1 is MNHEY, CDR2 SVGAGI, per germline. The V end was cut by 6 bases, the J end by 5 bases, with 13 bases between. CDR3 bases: TGTGCCAGCAGCCCCCACGGGGAGACCGGGGAGCTGTTTTTT. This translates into CASSPHGETGELFF.

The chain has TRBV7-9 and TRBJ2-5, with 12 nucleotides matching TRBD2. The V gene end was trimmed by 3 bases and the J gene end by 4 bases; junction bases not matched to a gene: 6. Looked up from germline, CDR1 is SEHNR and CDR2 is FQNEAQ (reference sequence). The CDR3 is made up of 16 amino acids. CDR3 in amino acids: CASSFSSGGARETQYF. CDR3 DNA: TGTGCCAGCAGCTTCTCTAGCGGGGGGGCCAGAGAGACCCAGTACTTC.